A selection of T cell receptor beta chains follows, all from one sample in a study of regulatory T cells in long-lasting Graves disease. TCRdb independently ran MiXCR on the multiplex PCR reads; one entry per CDR3 protein. The sample gives 420,000 or so distinct CDR3 sequences, around 15% of which show up once; 23% is in the top ten. The sample was also reused in another study, on T cells in Graves' hyperthyroidism and ophthalmopathy.

The sample was peripheral blood mononuclear cells (PBMCs), taken at new diagnosis, from a patient treated with antithyroid drugs. These receptors were collected from a woman under 30 with Graves disease. Each CDR3 is given without its conserved first and last residue.

CDR3	V	J
ASSVRDSEF	TRBV11-2	TRBJ2-1
ASSKGQPNTGELF	TRBV12-3/TRBV12-4	TRBJ2-2
ASSQEPLGIGSYNEQF	TRBV3-1	TRBJ2-1
ASSPPSPLNTGELF	TRBV3-1	TRBJ2-2
SARDLYGYT	TRBV20-1	TRBJ1-2
ASSSTHQGRDSYEQY	TRBV5-1	TRBJ2-7
AWGYPGGSKNIQY	TRBV30	TRBJ2-4
ASNLLLPEQF	TRBV5-8	TRBJ2-1
ASSLQGGASNQPQH	TRBV7-2	TRBJ1-5
ASSDRALTLTGELF	TRBV19	TRBJ2-2
ASSAGSRTQDYGYT	TRBV5-5	TRBJ1-2
ASSILTSGIFNEQF	TRBV19	TRBJ2-1
ATSELIGTSGEETQY	TRBV24-1	TRBJ2-5
ASSGDSHTQY	TRBV5-1	TRBJ2-3
ASRGREYGYT	TRBV12-3/TRBV12-4	TRBJ1-2
ASSLRRREGSTYEQY	TRBV11-1	TRBJ2-7
ASSVGWWRERGCEQY	TRBV9	TRBJ2-7
STGGESYEQY	TRBV20-1	TRBJ2-7
SARDRYSYEQY	TRBV20-1	TRBJ2-7
ASSKTGDRNIT	TRBV6-1	TRBJ1-2
SAAYLGPQPQH	TRBV20-1	TRBJ1-5
ASSPDRASTGELF	TRBV18	TRBJ2-2
SVGDRGYEQY	TRBV29-1	TRBJ2-7
ASSRGAGTDTQY	TRBV7-2	TRBJ2-3
ASSLGRDNEKLF	TRBV3-1	TRBJ1-4
SASAGNTEAF	TRBV20-1	TRBJ1-1
ASSDYPGELF	TRBV6-1	TRBJ2-2
SVDPLPGQGYEQY	TRBV29-1	TRBJ2-7
ASSLSFGTSGTTGELF	TRBV27	TRBJ2-2
AWSGGIGETQY	TRBV30	TRBJ2-5
ASSSSGTAISPLH	TRBV7-3	TRBJ1-6
ASSPRLAVETQY	TRBV27	TRBJ2-5
ASIWEQY	TRBV6-1	TRBJ2-7
SASHLSSGNTQDTQY	TRBV20-1	TRBJ2-3
AWTRDLNEKLF	TRBV30	TRBJ1-4
ASTPYRETSGGEQY	TRBV28	TRBJ2-7
ATSRDLQDRGYEQY	TRBV15	TRBJ2-7
AISESGGDQPQH	TRBV10-3	TRBJ1-5
ASSFGLAGGETQY	TRBV11-1	TRBJ2-5
ASRVGRGYGYT	TRBV6-1	TRBJ1-2
ASSLRENGYT	TRBV7-2	TRBJ1-2
ATSAFGSGANVLT	TRBV24-1	TRBJ2-6
ATSRDVNLGKETQY	TRBV15	TRBJ2-5
ASRDEVGLAGGLNEQF	TRBV11-2	TRBJ2-1
AISEFVSGTTGELF	TRBV10-3	TRBJ2-2
ASVRGRLTHEQY	TRBV28	.
ASTEDRVHGNEQF	TRBV28	TRBJ2-1
ASSLVAATNEKLF	TRBV7-2	TRBJ1-4
AWSGGAKNIQY	TRBV30	TRBJ2-4
ASSQDAGNANQPQH	TRBV3-1	TRBJ1-5
ASRLFGIAGLAASTDTQY	TRBV12-3/TRBV12-4	TRBJ2-3
ASGWEKSSGNTIY	TRBV4-1	TRBJ1-3